A selection of T cell receptor beta chains follows, all from one sample in a study of T cells in Graves' hyperthyroidism and ophthalmopathy. TCRdb reprocessed the multiplex PCR reads with MiXCR, giving one entry per CDR3 protein. The table records 550,000 to 600,000 distinct CDR3 sequences, 16% of them present only once. Sequenced: blood. These receptors originate from a woman aged 18 to 35 with Graves' hyperthyroidism. The CDR3 runs from the conserved cysteine through the conserved F or W. D genes are given only for firm matches. Some rows mark clone size as missing; the rest say once, few, many or name a class of expanded clone.

cdr3_aa cdr3_nt v_call clone_size d_call j_call
CASSQGLGQGLGEQYF TGTGCCAGCAGCCAAGGGTTGGGACAGGGCCTAGGGGAGCAGTACTTC TRBV14 NA TRBD1 TRBJ2-7
CAISEVEYQPQHF TGTGCCATCAGTGAAGTGGAATATCAGCCCCAGCATTTT TRBV10-3 many NA TRBJ1-5
CASSYSESGELFF TGTGCCAGCAGTTATTCCGAGAGCGGGGAGCTGTTTTTT TRBV6-5 NA NA TRBJ2-2
CASSMQGSTEAFF TGTGCCAGTAGTATGCAGGGGTCCACTGAAGCTTTCTTT TRBV19 NA NA TRBJ1-1
CASSSIPSGDSTDTQYF TGTGCCAGCAGTTCCATCCCTAGCGGGGATAGCACAGATACGCAGTATTTT TRBV28 many TRBD2 TRBJ2-3
CASSPGGDRGFYEQYF TGTGCCAGCTCACCAGGCGGGGACAGGGGATTCTACGAGCAGTACTTC TRBV18 many TRBD1 TRBJ2-7
CASSLGLAPNGNTQYF TGCGCCAGCAGCTTGGGGCTAGCCCCCAACGGAAATACGCAGTATTTT TRBV5-1 few NA TRBJ2-3
CASSLPTTGGNQPQHF TGTGCCAGCAGTTTACCTACAACAGGGGGCAATCAGCCCCAGCATTTT TRBV28 many TRBD1 TRBJ1-5
CASSKKRSSYEQYF TGTGCCAGTAGTAAGAAGCGGAGCTCCTACGAGCAGTACTTC TRBV19 NA NA TRBJ2-7
CASSQTPSGVTDTQYF TGTGCCAGCAGCCAAACCCCTAGCGGGGTCACAGATACGCAGTATTTT TRBV3-1 NA TRBD2 TRBJ2-3